The sequence of this TCR beta chain was determined in a study of T-cell memory formation after mild COVID-19. Study information: Largely donor-specific TCR clusters were found. Findings of the study overall: Day 15 to 85 contracting clones showed balanced CD4/CD8; later expanders leaned CD4+. A second wave of clones peaked on day 37, and their SARS-CoV-2 specificity went unconfirmed. Memory sampled before infection contained some responding clones, suggesting cross-reactive memory joined.

Of note for this clonotype: Its target is not known.

CDR3 length: 13 amino acids. Germline lookup yields CDR1 SGHAT and CDR2 FQNNGV. The V gene end was trimmed by 1 base and the J gene end by 11 bases; junction bases not matched to a gene: 6. MiXCR, run by TCRdb on the 5' RACE reads, gives a single entry per CDR3 protein. The sample contains a few hundred thousand distinct CDR3 sequences, around 15% of which appear only once. The sequencing input was PBMCs or a T cell subset sorted from them (not recorded which). This receptor was taken from a man younger than 35 who had mild COVID-19 (a few samples of this study predate the infection). Cell type and time point are not known. J is TRBJ2-7 and V is TRBV11-2; 9 bases agree with TRBD1. The CDR3 loop reads CASSLGTGAEEYV. The CDR3 DNA reads as TGTGCCAGCAGCTTAGGGACAGGGGCAGAGGAGTACGTC.